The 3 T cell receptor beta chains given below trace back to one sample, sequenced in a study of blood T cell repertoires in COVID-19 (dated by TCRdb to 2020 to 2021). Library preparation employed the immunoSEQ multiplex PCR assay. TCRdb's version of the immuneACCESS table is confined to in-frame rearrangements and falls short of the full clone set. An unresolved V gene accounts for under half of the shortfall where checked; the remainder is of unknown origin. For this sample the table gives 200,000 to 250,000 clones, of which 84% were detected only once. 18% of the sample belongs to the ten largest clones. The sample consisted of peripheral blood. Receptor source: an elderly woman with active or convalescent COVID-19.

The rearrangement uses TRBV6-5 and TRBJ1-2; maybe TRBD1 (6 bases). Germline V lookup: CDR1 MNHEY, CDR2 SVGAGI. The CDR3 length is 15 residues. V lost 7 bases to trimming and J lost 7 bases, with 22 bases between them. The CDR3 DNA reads TGTGCCAGCACCCACGATGCCCGGGGGGCGATTGGCTACACCTTC. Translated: CASTHDARGAIGYTF.

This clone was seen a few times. In DNA form, the CDR3 reads TGTGCCTGGAGTGTCCCTAGCGGGTTACAAGAGACCCAGTACTTC. It is translated as CAWSVPSGLQETQYF. V gene TRBV30 combines with J gene TRBJ2-5; 8 bases fit TRBD2. From germline, CDR1 is GTSNPN and CDR2 SVGIG (reference sequence). The CDR3 length is 15 residues. V shed 0 bases, J shed 2 bases, and the junction held 5 bases outside the gene matches.

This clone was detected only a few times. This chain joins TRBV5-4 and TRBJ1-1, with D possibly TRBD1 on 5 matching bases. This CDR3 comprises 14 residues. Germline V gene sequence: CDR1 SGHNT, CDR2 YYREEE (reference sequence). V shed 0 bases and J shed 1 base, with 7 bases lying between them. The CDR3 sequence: CASSLGQTNTEAFF. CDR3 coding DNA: TGTGCCAGCAGCTTGGGACAGACGAACACTGAAGCTTTCTTT.